The 5 T cell receptor beta chains reported below all come from one sample, sequenced in a study of human T cells and chemical hapten exposure. The time point was: patch test 1, 2 weeks after DPC sensitization. As to treatment: therapeutic diphenylcyclopropenone sensitization with weekly scalp DPC. A single record per CDR3 protein comes from TCRdb applying MiXCR to the RACE reads. The top ten hold under 3% of the sample, which has roughly 380,000 distinct CDR3 sequences, roughly 5% seen once. Sequencing used whole blood, obtained in connection with sensitization to the hapten diphenylcyclopropenone (DPC). The source is a woman in her forties or fifties with alopecia areata. Some clones in this sample may be carry-over from other donors' samples.

In its sample, this clonotype was seen many times. The chain carries TRBV19 and TRBJ2-7; D possibly corresponds to TRBD1 (6 bases). Trimming cost V 3 bases and J 5 bases, with 11 bases left between them. Germline V gives CDR1 LNHDA, CDR2 SQIVND (reference sequence). The CDR3 runs to 13 residues. CDR3 nucleotide sequence: TGTGCCAGTAGTATCCCAGGGGCCAACGAGCAGTACTTC. It is translated as CASSIPGANEQYF.

CDR3 nucleotide sequence: TGTGCCAGCAGCCAAGACGGCGGGCTAGCGGGAGGGCCAACAGATACGCAGTATTTT. Translated, it gives CASSQDGGLAGGPTDTQYF. This chain connects TRBV14 to TRBJ2-3; TRBD2 matches at 12 bases. This CDR3 has 19 amino acids. Germline CDR1 is SGHDN and CDR2 is FVKESK. J was trimmed by 3 bases and V by 0 bases; bases with no gene match: 10.

Only a few counts were recorded for this clonotype. The chain links TRBV6-5 to TRBJ2-7; 7 nucleotides match TRBD1. With V trimmed by 0 bases and J by 4 bases, 3 bases remained unmatched. This CDR3 is built from 14 residues. CDR1 is MNHEY, CDR2 SVGAGI, per germline. CDR3 in amino acids: CASSYSTGPYEQYF. DNA of the CDR3: TGTGCCAGCAGTTACTCGACAGGGCCATACGAGCAGTACTTC.

The sample holds a few counts of this clonotype. The chain recombines TRBV4-3 with TRBJ2-2; possible D gene TRBD1, 5 bases. CDR1 and CDR2 from the germline V gene are LGHNA and YSLEER. V lost 0 bases and J 3 bases, leaving 11 bases between the germline ends. The CDR3 loop spans 16 amino acids. The DNA of the CDR3 is TGCGCCAGCAGCCAAGAATACAGGTTTGACACCGGGGAGCTGTTTTTT. This codes for CASSQEYRFDTGELFF.

This sequence joins TRBV24-1 and TRBJ2-2; a weak D match, TRBD2 (6 bases). The V gene's germline CDR1 is KGHDR and CDR2 SFDVKD. With 10 bases removed from V and 5 bases from J, the gap between germline ends came to 16 bases. This CDR3 contains 14 residues. This CDR3 reads CATVNGRGTGELFF. CDR3 DNA sequence: TGTGCCACAGTGAACGGGAGAGGGACCGGGGAGCTGTTTTTT.